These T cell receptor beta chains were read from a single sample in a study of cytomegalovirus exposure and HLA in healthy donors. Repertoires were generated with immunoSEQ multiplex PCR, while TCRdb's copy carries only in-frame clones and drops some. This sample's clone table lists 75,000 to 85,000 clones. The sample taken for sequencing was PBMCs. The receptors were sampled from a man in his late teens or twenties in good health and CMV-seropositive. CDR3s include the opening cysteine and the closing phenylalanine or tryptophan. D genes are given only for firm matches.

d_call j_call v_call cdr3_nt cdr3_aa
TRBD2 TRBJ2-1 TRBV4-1 TGCGCCAGCAGCCAAGATACCCCCGGGAGGATGAATGAGCAGTTCTTC CASSQDTPGRMNEQFF
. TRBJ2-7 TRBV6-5 TGTGCCAGCAGTTACCTCAACGAGCAGTACTTC CASSYLNEQYF
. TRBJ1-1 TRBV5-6 TGTGCCAGCAGCTATGGGGGCGGAGACACTGAAGCTTTCTTT CASSYGGGDTEAFF
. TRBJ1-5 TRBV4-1 TGCGCCAGCAGCCTGGACGGGGGGGTAGGTCCCCAGCATTTT CASSLDGGVGPQHF
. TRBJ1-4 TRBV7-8 TGTGCCAGCAGCTTAGTGGGGAGACCGTATGAAAAACTGTTTTTT CASSLVGRPYEKLFF
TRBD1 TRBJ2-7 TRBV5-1 TGCGCCAGCAGTAGGACAGGCCCCTACGAGCAGTACTTC CASSRTGPYEQYF
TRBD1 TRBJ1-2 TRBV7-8 TGTGCCAGCAGCTCTCCGACAGGGAGTAACTATGGCTACACCTTC CASSSPTGSNYGYTF
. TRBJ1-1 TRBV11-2 TGTGCCAGCAGCTTAGGTCCGGGAGGGACTGAAGCTTTCTTT CASSLGPGGTEAFF
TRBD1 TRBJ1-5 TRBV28 TGTGCCAGCAGCCCACCTGGGACAGGGGCCAATCAGCCCCAGCATTTT CASSPPGTGANQPQHF
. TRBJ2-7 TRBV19 TGTGCCAGTAGTCAGAGGGGACAACGCTCCTACGAGCAGTACTTC CASSQRGQRSYEQYF
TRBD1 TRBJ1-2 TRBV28 TGTGCCAGCAGTTTAGCAGGGGGCGTGGAGGGCTACACCTTC CASSLAGGVEGYTF
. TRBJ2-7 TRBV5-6 TGTGCCAGCAGCTCCAGGGGTCTACTCTACGAGCAGTACTTC CASSSRGLLYEQYF
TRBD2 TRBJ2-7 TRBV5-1 TGCGCCAGCAGCTTGAGGTCTGCCCTAATCGGGACTAGCGGGTCCTACGAGCAGTACTTC CASSLRSALIGTSGSYEQYF
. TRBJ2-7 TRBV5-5 TGTGCCAGCAGCTTGGCTGTCAGTTCCTACGAGCAGTACTTC CASSLAVSSYEQYF
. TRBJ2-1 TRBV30 TGTGCCTGGAGTGGGGACATTGTCGGCCGAGCAAGGATCTTC CAWSGDIVGRARIF
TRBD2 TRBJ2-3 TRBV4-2 TGTGCCAGCAGCCAAGATGTGGGGACTAGCGGGAGCACAGATACGCAGTATTTT CASSQDVGTSGSTDTQYF
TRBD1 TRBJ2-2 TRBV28 TGTGCCAGCAGTTTTGACAGGGTCATCGGGGAGCTGTTTTTT CASSFDRVIGELFF
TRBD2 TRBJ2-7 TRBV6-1 TGTGCCAGCAGTGAAAGAGCGGGAGGAGGGTCCTACGAGCAGTACTTC CASSERAGGGSYEQYF
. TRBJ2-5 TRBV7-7 TGTGCCAGCAGCAGAGAGGCGATCCAAGAGACCCAGTACTTC CASSREAIQETQYF
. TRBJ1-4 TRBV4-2 TGTGCCAGCAGCCAAGTGCTGGGGGCTGATGAAAAACTGTTTTTT CASSQVLGADEKLFF
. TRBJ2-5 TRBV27 TGTGCCAGCAGTTTAATGACGGGAGAGACCCAGTACTTC CASSLMTGETQYF
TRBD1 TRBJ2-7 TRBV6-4 TGTGCCAGCAGTGACTCGGAAGGGGGCAACGAGCAGTACTTC CASSDSEGGNEQYF
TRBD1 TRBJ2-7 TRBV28 TGTGCCAGCAGTTTCCGACAGGGGGCGCGGAACGAGCAGTACTTC CASSFRQGARNEQYF
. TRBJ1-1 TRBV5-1 TGCGCCAGCAGCTTGAACATGCGGCTGAACACTGAAGCTTTCTTT CASSLNMRLNTEAFF
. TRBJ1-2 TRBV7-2 TGTGCCAGCAGCTCGACAGTTAACTATGGCTACACCTTC CASSSTVNYGYTF
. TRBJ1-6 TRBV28 TGTGCCAGCAGTTTAAAGTTGACAGGACTAGATAATTCACCCCTCCACTTT CASSLKLTGLDNSPLHF
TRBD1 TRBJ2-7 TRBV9 TGTGCCAGCAGCGCAGAACAGGGGGACGAGCAGTACTTC CASSAEQGDEQYF
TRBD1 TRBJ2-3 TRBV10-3 TGTGCCATCAGTGAGTCGACAGGGGGGAGCACAGATACGCAGTATTTT CAISESTGGSTDTQYF
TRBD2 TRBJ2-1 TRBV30 TGTGCCTGGAGACCTTTAGCGGGGGGGACCTACAATGAGCAGTTCTTC CAWRPLAGGTYNEQFF
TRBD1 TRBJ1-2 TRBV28 TGTGCCAGCGGAAGGGACAGGGGGACGGGAGGCTACACCTTC CASGRDRGTGGYTF
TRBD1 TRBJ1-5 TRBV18 TGTGCCAGCTCACCCGGACAGGGGGATCAGCCCCAGCATTTT CASSPGQGDQPQHF
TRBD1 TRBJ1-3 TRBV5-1 TGCGCCAGCAGCGTGCAGGGGGCGCAGCAAGGAAACACCATATATTTT CASSVQGAQQGNTIYF
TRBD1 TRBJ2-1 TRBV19 TGTGCCAGTACGACAGGGGAATACAATGAGCAGTTCTTC CASTTGEYNEQFF
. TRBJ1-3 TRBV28 TGTGCCAGCAGTCGCAGAGGACAGTACTCTGGAAACACCATATATTTT CASSRRGQYSGNTIYF
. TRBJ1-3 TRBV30 TGTGCCTGTCGACAATCTGGAAACACCATATATTTT CACRQSGNTIYF
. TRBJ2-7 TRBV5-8 TGTGCCAGCAGCTTGACCGCGGGGGACAAAAGCTTC CASSLTAGDKSF
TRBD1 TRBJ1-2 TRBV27 TGTGCCAGCAGTTTGGACAGGGACTATGGCTACACCTTC CASSLDRDYGYTF
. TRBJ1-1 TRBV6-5 TGTGCCAGCATCCCTCGGGGGAACACTGAAGCTTTCTTT CASIPRGNTEAFF
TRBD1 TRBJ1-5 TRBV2 TGTGCCAGCAACCTGGGACAGGGTAACCAGCCCCAGCATTTT CASNLGQGNQPQHF
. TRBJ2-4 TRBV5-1 TGCGCCAGCAGCTTGGGAGATTCCAAAAACATTCAGTACTTC CASSLGDSKNIQYF
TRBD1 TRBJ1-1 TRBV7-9 TGTGCCAGCAGTCCCGGGACAGGGGACACTGAAGCTTTCTTT CASSPGTGDTEAFF
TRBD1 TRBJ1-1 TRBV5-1 TGCGCCAGCAGCCGAGGGGGCGCGGAGAATGAAGCTTTCTTT CASSRGGAENEAFF
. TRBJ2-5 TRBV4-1 TGCGCCAGCAGCCGACGCCAACGCGGCGAGACCCAGTACTTC CASSRRQRGETQYF
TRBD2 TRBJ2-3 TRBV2 TGTGCCAGCAGTGAAAGACTAGCGGGATTCACAGATACGCAGTATTTT CASSERLAGFTDTQYF
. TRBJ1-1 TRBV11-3 TGTGCCAGCAGCGGTCCAGGGGTGGTGAACACTGAAGCTTTCTTT CASSGPGVVNTEAFF
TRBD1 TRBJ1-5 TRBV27 TGTGCCAGCAGTCTCCTCTCGGGACAGGGAGGAGATCAGCCCCAGCATTTT CASSLLSGQGGDQPQHF
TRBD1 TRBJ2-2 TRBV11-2 TGTGCCAGCAGCTCGGGACAGGGGGTAGGAGTCGGGGAGCTGTTTTTT CASSSGQGVGVGELFF
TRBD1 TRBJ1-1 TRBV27 TGTGCCAGCAGTTACGGGACAGGGGGCACTGAAGCTTTCTTT CASSYGTGGTEAFF
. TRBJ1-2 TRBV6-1 TGTGCCACGACAGCTAACTATGGCTACACCTTC CATTANYGYTF
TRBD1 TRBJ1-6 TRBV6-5 TGTGCCAGCAGTTACATAGAGGGGGCGGATAATTCACCCCTCCACTTT CASSYIEGADNSPLHF
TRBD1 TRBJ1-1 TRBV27 TGTGCCAGCAGCGAACAGGGGTGGGACACTGAAGCTTTCTTT CASSEQGWDTEAFF
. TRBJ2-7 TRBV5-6 TGTGCCAGCAGCTTGAGTAACAGGAGAAGCTCCTACGAGCAGTACTTC CASSLSNRRSSYEQYF
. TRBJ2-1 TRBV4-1 TGCGCCAGCAGCCACTCGATTGGACTGATCAATGAGCAGTTCTTC CASSHSIGLINEQFF
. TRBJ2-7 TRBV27 TGTGCCAGCAGTCCCCCGAGGGGGGAGCAGTACTTC CASSPPRGEQYF
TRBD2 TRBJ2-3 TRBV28 TGTGCCAGCTCCCAAACCGGGACTAGAAGCACAGATACGCAGTATTTT CASSQTGTRSTDTQYF